The T cell receptor beta chain under discussion was sequenced for a study of shared clonotypes between healthy human individuals. This clone was seen once. The germline V gene encodes CDR1 MNHEY and CDR2 SMNVEV (reference sequence). CDR3 length equals 14 residues. J gave up 4 bases and V 6 bases, and 5 bases lay outside the gene matches. Data came from immunoSEQ multiplex PCR; TCRdb stores just in-frame clones and leaves some out. Of nearly 750,000 clones detected, just under 75% appear once; the ten largest clones hold roughly 1.8%. The source is a woman between 25 and 40 years old in good health. V is TRBV27 and J is TRBJ2-1; 8 bases match TRBD2. The sample comprised memory CD4+ T cells sorted from blood. As for subset: CD45RA-negative fraction. CDR3 DNA: TGTGCCAGCAGGCTTAGCGGGGTATACAATGAGCAGTTCTTC. Protein: CASRLSGVYNEQFF.